This T cell receptor beta chain appears in the sequencing data of a study of T cells in women clearing cervical HPV infection. The study, taken as a whole, reports: TRBV6-7 relative abundance averaged 0.11% in cases and 0.16% in controls.

TCRdb keeps only in-frame clones here, not all; method: immunoSEQ multiplex PCR. The sample's table shows roughly 32,000 clones. CDR3 length: 15 residues. The germline V gene has CDR1 SQVTM and CDR2 ANQGSEA. Losses at the gene ends were 3 bases for V and 4 bases for J; bases not matched to a gene: 10. Notes on this clone: Its antigen remains unknown. The read terminates 3 residues before the CDR3 end, so the remaining end is supplied by the germline J gene.

Sequenced material: blood buffy coat. The sequence was collected from a woman aged 18-70 years with a cervical HPV16 infection that either progressed to CIN3+ or cleared (not recorded which). The chain recombines TRBV29-1 with TRBJ2-3, with TRBD2 matching 7 bases. The CDR3 sequence is CSVDSGGSEADTQYF. The covered CDR3 bases are TGCAGCGTTGACTCTGGCGGGAGTGAGGCAGATACG.